This entry is about one T cell receptor beta chain. CDR3 length equals 15 residues. The trim removed 4 bases at V and 4 bases at J, leaving 5 bases unmatched. CDR1 and CDR2 (germline): SGDLS, YYNGEE. The record originates from a study of blood T cell repertoires in COVID-19. Study summary: The origin of the acute and convalescent COVID-19 samples was the United States, Italy and Spain. T cells, B-cell-depleted T cells, or PBMCs supplied cDNA or gDNA.

Original data processing: By means of reference gene primer amplification, nucleated cell counts were estimated. Some clones are missing from TCRdb's copy, which holds only in-frame ones; the method was immunoSEQ multiplex PCR. D and trimming come from the DNA, and the V and J calls and clone size come from that table. The sample shows about 71,000 clones, about 85% of them seen only once. The V and J genes are TRBV9 and TRBJ1-6, with 7 bases matching TRBD1. The sequence was collected from a man older than 75 with acute or convalescent COVID-19. Sequenced sample: peripheral blood. The CDR3 bases are TGTGCCAGCAGCCCGAGGACAGGATATAATTCACCCCTCCACTTT. It is translated as CASSPRTGYNSPLHF.